The present T cell receptor beta chain was sequenced within a study of beta chain features in type 1 diabetes. Study-wide background: All samples yielded 107,917,701 examined sorted cells.

One heparinised draw of blood, averaging about 120 mL, came from each donor. Comment on this clone: Its specificity is not known.

Study results and limitations: Researchers cautioned that cDNA sequencing could over-represent cells with high TCR expression. More deletions and fewer insertions at VDJ junctions were seen in type 1 diabetes patients. TCRB CDR3s were moderately but significantly shorter in Type 1 diabetes patients in all four CD4+ subsets.

Per the germline V gene, CDR1 is MNHEY and CDR2 is SMNVEV (reference sequence). The CDR3 length is 16 residues. The V and J ends lost 6 bases and 4 bases, in that order; junction bases with no gene match: 15. cDNA synthesis used the whole RNA isolate, giving expressed TCRB sequences. The method was immunoSEQ multiplex PCR; TCRdb's version includes in-frame clones alone and lacks a portion of them. The sample includes 300,000 or so clones, roughly 12% of them seen just once. The sequenced material came from naive CD4+ T cells from blood. The genes are TRBV27 and TRBJ2-7; 7 bases agree with TRBD2. This sequence originates from a woman aged 18 to 35 with type 1 diabetes. This chain's CDR3 is CASSFSAGLILYEQYF. CDR3 sequence (DNA): TGTGCCAGCAGCTTCTCAGCGGGACTAATCTTATACGAGCAGTACTTC.